Shown below are 24 T cell receptor beta chains from a single sample sequenced in a study of T cell repertoires in cytomegalovirus infection. TCRdb re-called the reads with MiXCR, one entry per CDR3 protein. The sample holds about 530,000 distinct CDR3 sequences, more than 25% seen once. Input material: PBMCs. The receptors originated from a human donor in good health (CMV status not recorded). Some clones in this sample may be carry-over from other donors' samples.

To note about this clonotype: This sequence may be a read error, since a much larger clone differs from it by one base. The V and J genes are TRBV7-2 and TRBJ2-6, with D possibly TRBD1 on 6 matching bases. This CDR3 has 16 residues. Germline V gives CDR1 SGHTA, CDR2 FQGNSA. V was shortened by 5 bases and J by 3 bases, with 14 bases between the two germline ends. Written as DNA, the CDR3 is TGTGCCAGCAGCCCCCTCGCAGGGGATGGGGCCAACGTCCTGACTTTC. Translation: CASSPLAGDGANVLTF. Drawing the rest from reference TRBV7-2 and TRBJ2-6, the complete variable domain is GAGVSQSPSNKVTEKGKDVELRCDPISGHTALYWYRQSLGQGLEFLIYFQGNSAPDKSGLPSDRFSAERTGGSVSTLTIQRTQQEDSAVYLCASSPLAGDGANVLTFGAGSRLTVL.

The chain joins TRBV15 to TRBJ1-1, with 7 bases aligning to TRBD1. CDR1 and CDR2 (germline): LNHNV, YYDKDF (reference sequence). V was pared by 1 base and J by 3 bases, with 2 bases of the junction left unmatched. The CDR3 totals 14 residues. CDR3: CATSRVGTDTEAFF. For the CDR3, the DNA is TGTGCCACCAGCAGAGTCGGGACAGACACTGAAGCTTTCTTT.

This clonotype came up a few times. This chain joins TRBV27 and TRBJ2-1, with TRBD1 matching 8 bases. J gave up 5 bases and V 2 bases, and 5 bases lay outside the gene matches. Germline CDR1 is MNHEY and CDR2 is SMNVEV (reference sequence). The CDR3 has 15 amino acids. The CDR3 DNA reads as TGTGCCAGCAGTTTAGGACAGGGAATCGACAATGAGCAGTTCTTC. Protein product: CASSLGQGIDNEQFF.

This clonotype was detected a few times. The chain couples TRBV6-1 to TRBJ2-5, with TRBD2 identical over 8 bases. The germline V gene encodes CDR1 MNHNS and CDR2 SASEGT. J was trimmed by 0 bases and V by 1 base; bases with no gene match: 4. This CDR3 spans 16 amino acids. In nucleotides, the CDR3 is TGTGCCAGCAGTGAAGGGGCTAGCGGGTACCAAGAGACCCAGTACTTC. As protein: CASSEGASGYQETQYF.

The V and J genes are TRBV20-1 and TRBJ1-6, with D possibly matching TRBD1 (5 bases). V was trimmed by 0 bases and J by 9 bases, leaving 9 bases between them. Germline CDR1 is DFQATT and CDR2 is SNEGSKA (reference sequence). The CDR3 covers 13 residues. CDR3: CSARDRVGSPLHF. The CDR3 DNA sequence: TGCAGTGCTAGAGACAGGGTGGGTTCACCCCTCCACTTT.

The rearrangement links TRBV27 to TRBJ2-7, with TRBD1 matching over 9 bases. This CDR3 comprises 15 residues. The J segment lost 4 bases and the V segment lost 1 base, leaving 5 bases of the junction unmatched. CDR1 MNHEY and CDR2 SMNVEV come from the germline V gene (reference sequence). Here the CDR3 reads CASSLWGQGRYEQYF. The CDR3 DNA reads as TGTGCCAGCAGTTTATGGGGACAGGGTCGATACGAGCAGTACTTC.

This clonotype was seen a few times. The rearrangement joins TRBV28 to TRBJ2-1; no reliable D call. Trimming took 5 bases from V and 6 from J, leaving 11 bases between them. The CDR3 is made up of 13 amino acids. Germline-derived CDR1 and CDR2 are MDHEN and SYDVKM. The CDR3 loop reads CASSPLGRNEQFF. In DNA, the CDR3 is TGTGCCAGCAGTCCCCTAGGGCGCAATGAGCAGTTCTTC.

The genes are TRBV20-1 and TRBJ2-3, with 8 bases fitting TRBD2. The CDR3 sequence is 15 residues long. CDR1 is DFQATT and CDR2 is SNEGSKA in the germline V gene (reference sequence). V was clipped by 1 base and J by 2 bases; unmatched bases: 5. This CDR3 reads CSARGLAGTTDTQYF. For the CDR3, the DNA is TGCAGTGCTAGAGGCCTAGCGGGCACCACAGATACGCAGTATTTT.

In its sample, this clonotype was seen a few times. The chain combines TRBV9 with TRBJ2-1, with a possible D match to TRBD2 (5 bases). Trimming took off 0 bases at V and 2 bases at J, with 9 bases between the two ends. The germline V gene has CDR1 SGDLS and CDR2 YYNGEE. This CDR3 spans 15 amino acids. The CDR3 DNA follows: TGTGCCAGCAGCGTAGGAGGGAGCGCCTACAATGAGCAGTTCTTC. It specifies CASSVGGSAYNEQFF.

This clonotype has only a few counts. The CDR3 DNA sequence: TGTGCCAGCAGTTACTCGAATAGCGGGAGGACGGATACGCAGTATTTT. Its protein is CASSYSNSGRTDTQYF. The chain combines TRBV6-6 with TRBJ2-3, with TRBD2 identical over 10 bases. The CDR3 is 16 residues long. Germline V CDR1 and CDR2: MNHNY, SVGAGI (reference sequence). Trimming at V came to 0 bases and at J to 6 bases, leaving 6 bases not matched to a gene.

This clonotype occurred a few times. V is TRBV28 and J is TRBJ2-7, with unresolved D. Trimming took 2 bases from V and 0 from J, leaving 8 bases between them. CDR1 MDHEN and CDR2 SYDVKM come from the germline V gene. This CDR3 contains 14 residues. The CDR3 loop reads CASSLGQISYEQYF. The CDR3 DNA sequence: TGTGCCAGCAGTTTAGGGCAGATCTCCTACGAGCAGTACTTC. The variable domain in full, completed from reference TRBV28 and TRBJ2-7, reads DVKVTQSSRYLVKRTGEKVFLECVQDMDHENMFWYRQDPGLGLRLIYFSYDVKMKEKGDIPEGYSVSREKKERFSLILESASTNQTSMYLCASSLGQISYEQYFGPGTRLTVT.

This clonotype was recorded a few times. V gene TRBV11-3 combines with J gene TRBJ2-7, with 8 positions matching TRBD1. Germline V lookup: CDR1 SGHNT, CDR2 YENEEA. This CDR3 region has 13 residues. V shed 5 bases and J 5 bases; nucleotides not matched to a gene: 5. The CDR3 bases are TGTGCCAGCAGCCAAGGACAGGGAAACGAGCAGTACTTC. Translated, it gives CASSQGQGNEQYF.

This chain connects TRBV20-1 to TRBJ1-2; no definite D call. Germline-derived CDR1 and CDR2 are DFQATT and SNEGSKA (reference sequence). V was clipped by 1 base and J by 5 bases, with 11 bases between them. CDR3 size: 13 residues. The CDR3 is CSARALTVYGYTF. Here the CDR3 DNA reads TGCAGTGCTAGAGCCCTGACGGTTTATGGCTACACCTTC.

The rearrangement links TRBV5-1 to TRBJ2-2; the D is unclear. Germline CDR1 reads SGHRS; CDR2 reads YFSETQ. V lost 2 bases and J 2 bases, leaving 10 bases between the germline ends. This CDR3 is built from 15 residues. The CDR3 DNA reads as TGCGCCAGCAGCTTTGTGCAGACCAACACCGGGGAGCTGTTTTTT. It translates to CASSFVQTNTGELFF.

The J gene is TRBJ1-4, the V gene TRBV30; no clear D gene. Germline V CDR1 and CDR2: GTSNPN, SVGIG (reference sequence). The CDR3 runs to 14 residues. V was shortened by 0 bases and J by 5 bases, with 10 bases between the two germline ends. CDR3 in amino acids: CAWSVIPGNEKLFF. CDR3 nucleotides: TGTGCCTGGAGTGTTATACCGGGAAATGAAAAACTGTTTTTT.

The chain is built from TRBV19 and TRBJ2-3; TRBD2 agrees at 7 bases. The CDR3 length is 14 residues. Germline-derived CDR1 and CDR2 are LNHDA and SQIVND (reference sequence). Trimming removed 10 bases from V and 6 bases from J; junction bases left unmatched: 13. The chain's CDR3 is CATGILADGDTQYF. The CDR3 DNA is TGTGCCACTGGGATCCTAGCGGATGGGGATACGCAGTATTTT.

This clonotype has a handful of counts. This chain joins TRBV2 and TRBJ2-3; D is unresolved. This CDR3 comprises 12 residues. The germline V gene has CDR1 SNHLY and CDR2 FYNNEI. V lost 1 base to trimming and J lost 3 bases, with 2 bases between them. The CDR3 DNA reads TGTGCCAGCAGTGAAGATACAGATACGCAGTATTTT. Residues: CASSEDTDTQYF.

The sample holds a few counts of this clonotype. The chain employs TRBV6-6 and TRBJ1-2; no definite D call. Per the germline V gene, CDR1 is MNHNY and CDR2 is SVGAGI (reference sequence). V lost 3 bases, J lost 3 bases, and 11 bases lay in between. This CDR3 is 14 amino acids long. The CDR3 bases are TGTGCCAGCAGTTATCGGGAGTCCGACTATGGCTACACCTTC. Residues: CASSYRESDYGYTF.

This clonotype has more than one count but fewer than ten. This chain links TRBV27 with TRBJ2-2; D not certain. The CDR3 totals 13 residues. V lost 5 bases and J 7 bases, leaving 11 bases between the germline ends. CDR1 is MNHEY and CDR2 is SMNVEV in the germline V gene (reference sequence). This CDR3 reads CASSPRGYGELFF. CDR3 in DNA: TGTGCCAGCAGTCCACGAGGATACGGGGAGCTGTTTTTT.

This rearrangement joins TRBV4-2 to TRBJ2-7, with a weak D call TRBD2 (6 bases). The CDR3 has 14 amino acids. V was shortened by 1 base and J by 1 base, with 8 bases between the two germline ends. Germline V gene data show CDR1 as LGHNA and CDR2 as YNFKEQ. DNA for the CDR3: TGTGCCAGCAGCCAAGGGGAGGTATCCTACGAGCAGTACTTC. Its translation is CASSQGEVSYEQYF.

The chain recombines TRBV5-6 with TRBJ1-1; D perhaps matches TRBD1 (5 bases). Germline values: CDR1 SGHDT, CDR2 YYEEEE. This CDR3 spans 12 amino acids. V gave up 1 base and J gave up 6 bases, with 7 bases separating them. CDR3 amino acids: CASSLMGAEAFF. CDR3 nucleotides: TGTGCCAGCAGCTTGATGGGGGCTGAAGCTTTCTTT. The full variable domain, in which reference TRBV5-6 and TRBJ1-1 provide the parts outside the CDR3, is DAGVTQSPTHLIKTRGQQVTLRCSPKSGHDTVSWYQQALGQGPQFIFQYYEEEERQRGNFPDRFSGHQFPNYSSELNVNALLLGDSALYLCASSLMGAEAFFGQGTRLTVV.

This clonotype has a count of ten or more. The chain couples TRBV12-3 or TRBV12-4 to TRBJ1-1, with no clear D. The CDR3 consists of 15 residues. Between the trimmed V and J ends, which lost 1 base and 5 bases, there was a span of 14 bases. The CDR3 sequence: CASSLDWLAETEAFF. For the CDR3, the DNA is TGTGCCAGCAGTTTAGACTGGTTAGCGGAGACTGAAGCTTTCTTT.

This clonotype was recorded many times. This chain uses TRBV7-2 with TRBJ1-1; the D gene is possibly TRBD1 (5 bases). V gave up 1 base and J gave up 6 bases, with 15 bases separating them. Germline CDR1 is SGHTA and CDR2 is FQGNSA. The length of the CDR3 is 15 residues. Here the CDR3 DNA reads TGTGCCAGCAGCTTAGTCGTAACCCAGGGAGCTGAAGCTTTCTTT. Amino acid sequence: CASSLVVTQGAEAFF.

V and J are TRBV28 and TRBJ1-1; no reliable D call. Trimming left V 5 bases short and J 7 bases short, with 11 bases between. CDR3 length equals 12 residues. Germline CDR1 and CDR2: MDHEN and SYDVKM. CDR3 in DNA: TGTGCCAGCAGTCCCCCGGGGTTTGAAGCTTTCTTT. Amino acid sequence: CASSPPGFEAFF.